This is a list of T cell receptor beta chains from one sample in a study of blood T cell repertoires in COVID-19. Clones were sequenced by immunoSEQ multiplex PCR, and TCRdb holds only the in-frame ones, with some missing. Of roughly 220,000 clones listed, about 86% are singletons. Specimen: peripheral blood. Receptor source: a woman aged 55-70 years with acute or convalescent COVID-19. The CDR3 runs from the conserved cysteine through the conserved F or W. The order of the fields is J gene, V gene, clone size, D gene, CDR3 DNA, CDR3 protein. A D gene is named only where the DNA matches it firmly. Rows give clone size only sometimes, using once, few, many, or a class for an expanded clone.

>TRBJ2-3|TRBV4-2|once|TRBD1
TGTGCCAGCAGCCAAGACGCCGGGACAGGGGGGGCAGTTACGCAGTATTTT
CASSQDAGTGGAVTQYF
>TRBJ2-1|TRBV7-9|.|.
TGTGCCAGCAGCTTTAGCTCCTACAATGAGCAGTTCTTC
CASSFSSYNEQFF
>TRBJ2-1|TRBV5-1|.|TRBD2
TGCGCCAGCAGCTCTCTAGCGGGGGGTTCCTACAATGAGCAGTTCTTC
CASSSLAGGSYNEQFF
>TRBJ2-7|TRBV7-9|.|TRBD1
TGTGCCAGCAGCTCGAGATCGGACAGGGACGAGCAGTACTTC
CASSSRSDRDEQYF
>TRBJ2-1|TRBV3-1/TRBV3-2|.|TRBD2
TGTGCCAGCAGCCAAGATTCAGCGGGGGAGCAGTTCTTC
CASSQDSAGEQFF
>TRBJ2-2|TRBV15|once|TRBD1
TGTGCCACCAGCAGAGTTCCAGGGGGCCTTGGGACCGGGGAGCTGTTTTTT
CATSRVPGGLGTGELFF
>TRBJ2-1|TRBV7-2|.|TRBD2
TGTGCCAGCAGCTTAGCCCCAGGAGCGGGGGACTACAATGAGCAGTTCTTC
CASSLAPGAGDYNEQFF
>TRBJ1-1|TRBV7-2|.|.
TGTGCCAGCAGTCGATTCCAGGGCCGCCTCACTGAAGCTTTCTTT
CASSRFQGRLTEAFF
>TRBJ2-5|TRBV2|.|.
TGTGCCAGCAGTGATTACAGGGACGAGACCCAGTACTTC
CASSDYRDETQYF
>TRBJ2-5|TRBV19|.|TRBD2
TGTGCCAGTAGTACCTCGACTAGCGGGGGGCTTAGGTCCCAGTACTTC
CASSTSTSGGLRSQYF
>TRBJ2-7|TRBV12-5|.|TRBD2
TGTGCTAGTGGTTTGGTAATCGGTAGCGGGGTCGACGAGCAGTACTTC
CASGLVIGSGVDEQYF
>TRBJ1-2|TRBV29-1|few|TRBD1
TGCAGCGTGAGGGTTGCCAGGGGGCTTCGTGGCTACACCTTC
CSVRVARGLRGYTF
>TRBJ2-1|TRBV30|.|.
TGTGCCTGGAGTCCAAAGAGCCTCAATGAGCAGTTCTTC
CAWSPKSLNEQFF
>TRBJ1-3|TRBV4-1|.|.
TGCGCCAGCAGCCAAGATGTGGGCAGGGTTTCTGGAAACACCATATATTTT
CASSQDVGRVSGNTIYF
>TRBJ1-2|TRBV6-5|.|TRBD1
TGTGCCAGCAGCTCAGGGGGACCCAGGGCGGTCACCTTC
CASSSGGPRAVTF
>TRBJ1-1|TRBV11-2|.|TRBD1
TGTGCCAGCAGCCTAGAAGCGCGGGGGACAGGGGCTTCAGGGGCTTTCTTT
CASSLEARGTGASGAFF
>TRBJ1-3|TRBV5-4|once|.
TGTGCCAGCAGCTTGGGGCCTGGAGGGAGCTCTGGAAACACCATATATTTT
CASSLGPGGSSGNTIYF
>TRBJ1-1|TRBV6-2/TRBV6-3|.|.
TGTGCCAGCAGTCCCCAGGCGGGTTATGAAGCTTTCTTT
CASSPQAGYEAFF
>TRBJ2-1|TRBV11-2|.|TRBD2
TGTGCCAGCACTGCGGGGGGGGCGACGAATGAGCAGTTCTTC
CASTAGGATNEQFF
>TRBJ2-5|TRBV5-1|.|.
TGCGCCAGCAGTGGTAGCGTTACAGAGACCCAGTACTTC
CASSGSVTETQYF
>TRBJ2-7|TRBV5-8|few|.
TGTGCCAGCACCGGGAACTCCTACGAGCAGTACTTC
CASTGNSYEQYF
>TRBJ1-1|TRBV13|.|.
TGTGCCAGCAGCTTAGGCCCCGGGGGAATGCGGTATACTGAAGCTTTCTTT
CASSLGPGGMRYTEAFF
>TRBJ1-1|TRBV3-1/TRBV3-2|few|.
TGTGCCAGCAGCCAGGCCATCGTTTGGACTGAAGCTTTCTTT
CASSQAIVWTEAFF
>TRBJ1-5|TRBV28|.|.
TGTGCCAGCAGTTTCGGGGGGAGCAATCAGCCCCAGCATTTT
CASSFGGSNQPQHF
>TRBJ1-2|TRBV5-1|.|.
TGCGCCAGCAGCTCACGTACACCACCATCTAACTATGGCTACACCTTC
CASSSRTPPSNYGYTF
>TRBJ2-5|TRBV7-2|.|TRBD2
TGTGCCAGCAGCTTAGTTCCGGGGGGTATGGGGGAGACCCAGTACTTC
CASSLVPGGMGETQYF
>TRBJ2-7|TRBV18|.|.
TGTGCCAGCTCACTTGACTTATTCTACGAGCAGTACTTC
CASSLDLFYEQYF
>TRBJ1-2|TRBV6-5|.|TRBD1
TGTGCCAGCACCCCGGACAGGGCCCTCTATGGCTACACCTTC
CASTPDRALYGYTF
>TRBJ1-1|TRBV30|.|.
TGTGCCTGGAGTGTGGGTTGGGAGACTTTCTTT
CAWSVGWETFF
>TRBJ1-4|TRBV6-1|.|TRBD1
TGTGCCAGCAGTGTCAGGGGGCGAGGGGCAACTAATGAAAAACTGTTTTTT
CASSVRGRGATNEKLFF
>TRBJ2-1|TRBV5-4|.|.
TGTGCCAGCAGCTTGGGTGTAACCTACAATGAGCAGTTCTTC
CASSLGVTYNEQFF
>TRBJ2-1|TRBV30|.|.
TGTGCCTGGAGTGTAAAAGCGGAGCAGTTCTTC
CAWSVKAEQFF
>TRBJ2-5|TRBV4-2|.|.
TGTGCCAGCAGCCCGCGACTAGGGGTCCAAGAGACCCAGTACTTC
CASSPRLGVQETQYF
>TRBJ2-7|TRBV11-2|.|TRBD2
TGTGCCAGCAGCTTAGGAGCGGGGGCAAACTACGAGCAGTACTTC
CASSLGAGANYEQYF
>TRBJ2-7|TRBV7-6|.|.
TGTGCCAGCAGCTTAGGTAACAGCCGGACCTACGAGCAGTACTTC
CASSLGNSRTYEQYF
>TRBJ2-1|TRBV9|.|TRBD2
TGTGCCAGCAGCCCCAGCGGGGGTGTTAATGAGCAGTTCTTC
CASSPSGGVNEQFF
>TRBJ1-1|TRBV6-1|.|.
TGTGCCAGCAGTGACGGTAGACAGGTTTTTATGGGCAGTGAAGCTTTCTTT
CASSDGRQVFMGSEAFF
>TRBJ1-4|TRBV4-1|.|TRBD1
TGCGCCAGCAGCCAAGATAAGGGGGCCTTAGGGGAAAAACTGTTTTTT
CASSQDKGALGEKLFF
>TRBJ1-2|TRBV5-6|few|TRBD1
TGTGCCAGCATCAATACCCGAGCAGGGGGGTCCAATGGCTACACCTTC
CASINTRAGGSNGYTF
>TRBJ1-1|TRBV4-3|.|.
TGCGCCAGCAGCCAGGAGTGGCCCGATACGCAAGCTTTCTTT
CASSQEWPDTQAFF
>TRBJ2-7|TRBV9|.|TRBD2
TGTGCCAGCAGCCGGGCGGGGGGCTACGAGCAGTACTTC
CASSRAGGYEQYF
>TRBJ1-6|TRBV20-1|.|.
TGCAGTGCCAGTCAGGGGCGAGGATCGAGGTCACCCCTCCACTTT
CSASQGRGSRSPLHF
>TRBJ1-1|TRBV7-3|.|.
TGTGCCAGCAGCGGGGCCGGGAGCACCACTGAAGCTTTCTTT
CASSGAGSTTEAFF
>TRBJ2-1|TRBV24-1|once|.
TGTGCCACCAGTGATTCACAGGGAAGCAATGAGCAGTTCTTC
CATSDSQGSNEQFF
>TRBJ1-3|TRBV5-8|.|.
TGTGCCAGCAGCTTTTCCGTCTCTGGAAACACCATATATTTT
CASSFSVSGNTIYF
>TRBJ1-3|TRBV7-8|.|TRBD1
TGTGCCAGCAGCGCGGGACAGGGGGACTCTGGAAACACCATATATTTT
CASSAGQGDSGNTIYF
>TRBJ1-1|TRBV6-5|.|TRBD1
TGTGCCAGCACCGAACAGGGGGTGAACACTGAAGCTTTCTTT
CASTEQGVNTEAFF
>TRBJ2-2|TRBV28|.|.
TGTGCCAGCAGTCCCCTGACAGGAGCCAACACCGGGGAGCTGTTTTTT
CASSPLTGANTGELFF
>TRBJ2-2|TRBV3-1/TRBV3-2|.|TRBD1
TGTGCCAGCAGCTCGGGACAGGGGAACACCGGGGAGCTGTTTTTT
CASSSGQGNTGELFF
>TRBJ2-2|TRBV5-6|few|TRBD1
TGTGCCAGTCAACAGGGGGCGAACACCGGGGAGCTGTTTTTT
CASQQGANTGELFF
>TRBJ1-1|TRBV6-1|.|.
TGTGCCAGCAGTGAGTTAGCCATTTCGGGGTTCACTGAAGCTTTCTTT
CASSELAISGFTEAFF
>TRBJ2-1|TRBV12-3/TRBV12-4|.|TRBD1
TGTGCCAGCTCACAGGGGGCGATTTATGAGCAGTTCTTC
CASSQGAIYEQFF
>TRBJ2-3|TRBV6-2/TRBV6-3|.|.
TGTGCCAGCAGTGCTACTAGGGTCAGGTGGACGCAGTATTTT
CASSATRVRWTQYF
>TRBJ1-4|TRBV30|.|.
TGTGCCTGGAGTCCTCCAGCGGCAACTAATGAAAAACTGTTTTTT
CAWSPPAATNEKLFF
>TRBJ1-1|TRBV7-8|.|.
TGTGCCAGCAGCCTTAGTGAGAACACTGAAGCTTTCTTT
CASSLSENTEAFF
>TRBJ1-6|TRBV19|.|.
TGTGCCAGTAGTATAGACAGATTTAATTCACCCCTCCACTTT
CASSIDRFNSPLHF
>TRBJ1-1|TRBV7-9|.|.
TGTGCCAGCAGCTTACTTGGCGGCACTGAAGCTTTCTTT
CASSLLGGTEAFF
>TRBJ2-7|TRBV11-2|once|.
TGTGCCAGCAGCTTAGACCGCCCGGTTCGCACCTACGAGCAGTACTTC
CASSLDRPVRTYEQYF
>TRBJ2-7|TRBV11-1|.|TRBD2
TGTGCCAGCAGCCGGGGGGGGAGCTCCTACGAGCAGTACTTC
CASSRGGSSYEQYF
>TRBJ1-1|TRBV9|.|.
TGTGCCAGCAGCGTTTGGGGGACTTTGAACACTGAAGCTTTCTTT
CASSVWGTLNTEAFF